This entry features one T cell receptor beta chain sequence. Its antigen remains undetermined. No clone much larger than this one lies a single base away; base qualities are absent. The CDR3 measures 14 amino acids from cysteine to phenylalanine. Just CDR3 DNA is preserved here, 42 bases in frame from base 1. For this chain, trimming is 10 bases at the V end and 1 base at the J end, and the number of junction bases without a gene match is 5. Sequences SNHLY (CDR1) and FYNNEI (CDR2) are obtained from the germline V gene. The cohort was made up of several hundred healthy bone marrow donors. At the time of sampling, every cohort member was nominally healthy, though immune exposures that went unrecorded were likely present. The donor tested CMV seronegative, placing the donor among the approximately 400 seronegative members of the cohort. A peripheral blood sample was provided by each donor, and peripheral blood mononuclear cells were used for TCR beta sequencing. The Qiagen DNeasy Blood Extraction Kit was used to extract genomic DNA from the blood cell samples.

Library prep was done by the immunoSEQ multiplex PCR assay. The multiplex PCR relied on a mix of 60 forward primers for TCR Vbeta segments and 13 reverse primers for TCR Jbeta segments. The CDR3 region of rearranged TCR beta genes was amplified from genomic DNA by a multiplex PCR assay. The amplified TCR beta libraries were sequenced on the Illumina HiSeq System as 87-base-pair reads. In the authors' own workflow: A later analysis tallied 80 million to 95 million unique TCR beta chains across the approximately 670 repertoires, and around 10 million of those chains were shared by two or more donors. To remove PCR and sequencing errors, raw reads were error-corrected and collapsed into unique sequences using a nearest-neighbor algorithm that merged closely related sequences. V, D and J gene segments were assigned by aligning CDR3 sequences to IMGT reference sequences. For a sequence to be retained, a match of at least six nucleotides to both a V gene segment and a J gene segment was required. Rearrangements were called productive when the CDR3 lacked stop codons and stayed in frame with V and J; all others were non-productive. CDR3 was defined according to IMGT convention as the region running from the second conserved V-encoded cysteine to the conserved J-encoded phenylalanine. Sequences without an unambiguous match to a single V gene segment were excluded from the earlier analysis of 587 of the donors. In an earlier analysis of a few hundred of the donors, V segments were called functional above 56.7% productive rearrangements and were called segregating when the between-donor standard deviation exceeded 5%. A statistical classification framework was built to diagnose cytomegalovirus status from the catalog of TCR beta chain sequences. In a later analysis, TCR nucleotide sequences were compared against IMGT/GENE-DB human TR gene sequences so that V and J genes could be assigned. The TCRdist pipeline was used in a later analysis to assign CDR3 sequences and most-parsimonious VDJ recombination scenarios. A later analysis defined each TCR beta chain by its CDR3 amino acid sequence plus V-gene family, and excluded reads lacking a unique V-gene family. As a way to deal with suspected cross-contamination and a sequencing artifact, a later analysis dropped more than 500 nucleotide sequences that were highly shared and had low generation probability. A later analysis calculated a clonal expansion index for each public chain from normalized within-repertoire ranks of inferred template counts. Generation probabilities in a later analysis came from a VDJ recombination model fitted to out-of-frame rearrangements, and those results were checked against IGoR. In a later analysis, hypergeometric tests were used to score TCR-TCR, TCR-HLA and TCR-CMV co-occurrence, with a repertoire-size bias correction applied to TCR pairs. To estimate false discovery rates, a later analysis permuted the HLA or CMV assignments 20 times. A later analysis grouped co-occurring TCRs with DBSCAN, adding TCRdist sequence similarity when clustering within HLA-allele-positive subsets. Repertoires with fewer than 30,000 or more than 120,000 public chains, plus five repertoires with anomalous nucleotide sharing, were excluded from co-occurrence clustering. The table comes from immuneACCESS by way of TCRdb, which keeps in-frame sequences with V and J called. Part of the clones is missing from these tables; in studies checked, under half for an unresolved V gene and the rest for unknown reasons. The V and J calls and the clone size are those of that table, but D and trimming were determined from the DNA. The sample contains 150,000 or so clones, 65% to 80% of them found a single time. The ten biggest clones cover roughly 1.9% of the sample.

This entry belongs to a study of cytomegalovirus exposure and HLA in healthy donors (dated by TCRdb to 2016 to 2017). With regard to the full study: In an earlier analysis of around 540 of the donors, 276 Gb of sequence data and about 110 million unique TCR beta sequences from 180 million or so T cells were reported. The number of donors typed differed by locus, with about 620-630 for A, B, C, DRB1 and DQB1, around 500 for DQA1, about 610 for DPA1, and roughly 450 for DPB1. The study combined high-throughput TCR immunosequencing, statistical association of individual TCRs with disease status, and machine learning to predict cytomegalovirus infection status. A separate validation cohort of more than 100 different subjects was used in addition to the 666-subject first cohort. Because of strong linkage in the cohort, four to six DR-DQ haplotypes were treated as single units for association and clustering. The later analysis used no new phenotypic data to find candidate immune exposures, relying instead on TCR beta sequences and their occurrence across donors. An earlier analysis of roughly 580 of the donors used high-throughput TCR beta sequencing to judge whether each TCR beta V gene segment behaved as functional or pseudogenic. Among the roughly 400 genotyped donors, around 81% belonged to the genetic ancestry cluster associated with self-reported Caucasian donors. A later genetic analysis used genome-wide SNP genotypes for about 60% of the roughly 700 donors, treating that subset as a discovery cohort. Donor age, sex, ethnicity and CMV serostatus were collected together with the repertoire data. A later analysis re-examined previously published TCR beta repertoires from hundreds of donors and added high-resolution HLA genotyping to investigate patterns of TCR occurrence. The study aimed to test whether signatures of past pathogen exposure could be identified by cataloging public T cell receptors. Using immunosequencing, the study profiled T cell repertoires from fewer than 700 subjects and related those repertoires to cytomegalovirus serostatus. HLA typing included class I and class II loci at four-digit resolution. An early release that covered around 590 HLA-typed donors contained approximately 300 gigabases of sequencing data and around 80 million unique TCR sequences. Every repertoire in the discovery cohort had been generated on one and the same sequencing platform. Across some 400 genotyped donors of the cohort, an average of about 240,000 unique TCR beta nucleotide sequences per donor were sequenced, and approximately 17% of those sequences were non-productive. Overall study results and their limits: Some IMGT-functional V segments, including TRBV6-2 and TRBV6-3, could not be told apart with the 87-base-pair reads, so those segments were excluded. Immune exposure information for the cohort was limited to CMV serostatus. A few of the identified cytomegalovirus-associated TCR beta chains were confirmed in vitro to be specific for cytomegalovirus antigens. A further reported finding was that TCR beta sequences accurately predicted the HLA-A and HLA-B alleles for most subjects in the first cohort. In this cohort, only TCR beta chains were sequenced, and detectable features were limited by the absence of alpha or paired-chain data. A later analysis found that TCR association rates varied across HLA loci, with DRB1 alleles showing the most associated TCRs and HLA-C alleles the fewest. Presence/absence analyses assumed roughly uniform sequencing depth across donors, an assumption that may not hold. Broadly in line with IMGT annotations, most TCR beta V segments showed up in productive rearrangements about 90% or about 30% of the time in an earlier analysis of about 500 of the donors. In a later genetic analysis, fewer N-insertions in productive TCRs were reported among donors in an Asian-associated ancestry cluster than the approximately 670-donor mean. Across donors, most TCR sequences were observed very rarely, whereas some public TCRs were present in many individuals. HLA typing was unavailable for some donors at each locus, so association tests used only the typed subset. Linkage disequilibrium might explain the correlated functional status among segregating V segments, but an unknown experimental factor could not be ruled out. According to a later analysis, parvovirus B19, influenza, CMV and Epstein-Barr virus appeared linked to several top co-occurrence clusters. Assigning TCR associations to individual alleles was difficult when HLA alleles, especially DR and DQ, strongly co-occurred. Specific HLA alleles were associated with 15,000 to 20,000 TCR beta sequences at a false discovery rate of 0.05 in a later analysis. Because counts were too low, about 18 rarely observed V segments, including chromosome 9 orphons, were excluded from the earlier analysis of around 590 of the donors. Compared with equally common non-associated chains, HLA-associated TCR beta chains in a later analysis were more clonally expanded and had lower generation probabilities. The sequencing pipeline was judged likely to have produced a cluster of highly shared sequence variants as a technical artifact. According to a later analysis, most CMV-associated TCR beta chains appeared to be HLA-restricted, and the HLA associations seemed to be driven largely by CMV exposure. A later genetic analysis associated a missense DCLRE1C variant with V-gene and J-gene trimming of TCR beta chains, and an independent cohort replicated the association. The study listed over 150 TCR beta chains as associated with cytomegalovirus. It was suggested by the authors that the approach could potentially be generalized to other disease states and immunological phenotypes. In both the original and validation cohorts, the classifier was reported to diagnose cytomegalovirus status with high specificity and sensitivity.

Sequencing was performed on PBMCs. This clonotype originated in a female donor in good health and CMV-seronegative. The rearrangement combines TRBV2 with TRBJ2-7; 12 nucleotides in the junction match TRBD2. The CDR3 loop reads CATTGTSGSYEQYF. In nucleotides, the sequence is TGTGCCACTACAGGGACTAGCGGGTCCTACGAGCAGTACTTC.